The 30 T cell receptor beta chains given below trace back to one sample, sequenced in a study of T cells in Graves' hyperthyroidism and ophthalmopathy. Amplified TCR beta CDR3 regions came from RNA transcripts. In the first-round RT-PCR of the TCR CDR3, the HTBI primer set was used. MiXCR, applied by TCRdb to the multiplex PCR reads, yields one record per CDR3 protein. The data contain 400,000 to 500,000 distinct CDR3 sequences, roughly 14% of them seen just once; the ten biggest clones take up about 12%. Input material: blood. These receptors were taken from a young man with Graves' ophthalmopathy.

This clonotype has a handful of counts. The chain combines TRBV30 with TRBJ1-3, with D hard to call. Germline CDR1 GTSNPN, CDR2 SVGIG (reference sequence). Trimming left V 2 bases short and J 1 base short, with 6 bases between. CDR3 size: 13 residues. The CDR3 is CAWSSSSGNTIYF. The CDR3 DNA sequence: TGTGCCTGGAGTAGTAGTTCTGGAAACACCATATATTTT.

This clonotype was picked up many times. The genes are TRBV12-3 or TRBV12-4 and TRBJ1-6, with D unclear. The CDR3 extends over 15 amino acids. The ends were cut back, 6 bases at V and 0 bases at J, with 9 bases in the middle. CDR3 region: CASSRHSSYNSPLHF. In nucleotides, the CDR3 is TGTGCCAGCAGCCGTCACAGCTCCTATAATTCACCCCTCCACTTT.

The rearrangement uses TRBV19 and TRBJ2-1; 12 nucleotides line up with TRBD2. Per germline, CDR1 LNHDA and CDR2 SQIVND (reference sequence). The CDR3 sequence is 14 residues long. Trimming took 4 bases from V and 5 from J; bases not matched to a gene: 0. This CDR3 reads CASSRLAGDNEQFF. DNA of the CDR3: TGTGCCAGTAGTAGACTAGCGGGGGACAATGAGCAGTTCTTC.

Ten or more counts support this clonotype. The chain couples TRBV2 to TRBJ2-1; no firm D call. The germline V gene encodes CDR1 SNHLY and CDR2 FYNNEI. The CDR3 loop spans 12 amino acids. Between the trimmed V and J ends, which lost 4 bases and 3 bases, there was a span of 4 bases. The CDR3 bases are TGTGCCAGCAGTGTTAGCTACAATGAGCAGTTCTTC. It encodes CASSVSYNEQFF.

This clonotype occurred a few times. CDR3 amino acids: CASSLETDKNTEAFF. The CDR3 DNA sequence: TGCGCCAGCAGCTTGGAAACAGATAAGAACACTGAAGCTTTCTTT. This chain joins TRBV5-1 and TRBJ1-1; D gene ambiguous. The CDR3 spans 15 residues. Trimming stripped 0 bases from V and 1 base from J, with 10 bases between. Per the germline V gene, CDR1 is SGHRS and CDR2 is YFSETQ.

This clonotype was found many times. This sequence joins TRBV6-1 and TRBJ2-7; 8 bases line up with TRBD1. This CDR3 has 13 amino acids. The germline V gene encodes CDR1 MNHNS and CDR2 SASEGT. The CDR3 DNA sequence: TGTGCTGGGTGCAGGGCAGGGGGCGACGAGCAGTACTTC. Amino acid sequence: CAGCRAGGDEQYF.

This clonotype was seen ten or more times. The J gene is TRBJ2-1, the V gene TRBV6-1, with a weak D call TRBD1 (6 bases). This CDR3 is built from 16 residues. V was cut by 1 base and J by 8 bases, with 18 bases left in between. CDR1 is MNHNS and CDR2 is SASEGT in the germline V gene. This CDR3 reads CASSEERTVPTDEQFF. DNA for the CDR3: TGTGCCAGCAGTGAAGAGAGGACAGTACCGACAGATGAGCAGTTCTTC.

This chain links TRBV5-5 with TRBJ1-1, with TRBD1 matching over 11 bases. CDR1 SGHKS and CDR2 YYEKEE come from the germline V gene (reference sequence). After removal of 3 bases from V and 3 bases from J, the junction contained 4 bases not matched to a gene. CDR3 length: 15 amino acids. The CDR3 loop is CASSSGGQGDTEAFF. The CDR3 region has the DNA TGTGCCAGCAGCTCGGGGGGACAGGGGGACACTGAAGCTTTCTTT.

The gene calls are TRBV4-1 and TRBJ2-1; tentative D call: TRBD1 (5 bases). V was trimmed by 3 bases and J by 7 bases, leaving 7 bases between them. Germline values: CDR1 MGHRA, CDR2 YSYEKL. The CDR3 loop spans 12 amino acids. The CDR3 region is CASSHQGNEQFF. CDR3 nucleotides: TGCGCCAGCAGCCACCAGGGAAATGAGCAGTTCTTC.

This chain joins TRBV7-2 and TRBJ2-7, with 8 bases that match TRBD2. V gave up 9 bases and J gave up 0 bases; unmatched junction bases: 13. Germline CDR1 reads SGHTA; CDR2 reads FQGNSA. This CDR3 has 16 residues. The CDR3 is CASSLSRGDRSYEQYF. CDR3 in DNA: TGTGCCAGTAGTTTATCGCGGGGGGACCGCTCCTACGAGCAGTACTTC.

This clonotype was observed a handful of times. V is TRBV19 and J is TRBJ2-7, with TRBD2 identical over 11 bases. This CDR3 region has 16 residues. The germline V gene has CDR1 LNHDA and CDR2 SQIVND (reference sequence). V lost 3 bases to trimming and J lost 4 bases; unmatched junction nucleotides: 8. The CDR3 DNA reads TGTGCCAGTAGTATTGCAGGGACTAGCGGAAAGTACGAGCAGTACTTC. It codes for CASSIAGTSGKYEQYF.

The CDR3 DNA follows: TGTGCCAGTGACAACAGGGAAACGACTGAAGCTTTCTTT. Protein sequence: CASDNRETTEAFF. The V call is TRBV19, the J call TRBJ1-1, with D tentatively TRBD1 (6 bases). The CDR3 contains 13 residues. V dropped 8 bases and J dropped 5 bases, with 15 bases sitting between them. Per germline, CDR1 LNHDA and CDR2 SQIVND (reference sequence).

This clonotype was seen only a few times. This chain connects TRBV29-1 to TRBJ2-7, with TRBD2 matching 7 bases. Germline-derived CDR1 and CDR2 are SQVTM and ANQGSEA. With V trimmed by 6 bases and J by 2 bases, 7 bases remained unmatched. CDR3 length: 13 amino acids. The CDR3 DNA is TGCAGCGTGGTTGGGAGGGGAACCTACGAGCAGTACTTC. Its protein product is CSVVGRGTYEQYF.

In this sample, this clonotype turned up many times. The V gene is TRBV3-1, the J gene TRBJ2-2; D call uncertain. There are 12 residues in the CDR3. Germline CDR1 reads LGHDT; CDR2 reads YNNKEL (reference sequence). Trimming took off 3 bases at V and 7 bases at J, with 6 bases between the two ends. CDR3 amino acids: CASSQSIGELFF. CDR3 DNA sequence: TGTGCCAGCAGCCAGAGCATCGGGGAGCTGTTTTTT.

The CDR3 sequence is CASSRGTSGTDTQYF. The CDR3 coding sequence is TGTGCCAGTAGTCGGGGGACTAGCGGCACAGATACGCAGTATTTT. The chain carries TRBV19 and TRBJ2-3; 10 bases match TRBD2. Germline loops: CDR1 LNHDA, CDR2 SQIVND (reference sequence). CDR3 length: 15 residues. After removal of 5 bases from V and 1 base from J, the junction contained 3 bases not matched to a gene.

This clonotype was seen many times. V gene TRBV2 combines with J gene TRBJ1-6, with 10 bases that match TRBD1. Germline V gene data show CDR1 as SNHLY and CDR2 as FYNNEI. This CDR3 is built from 15 residues. Losses at the gene ends were 6 bases for V and 9 bases for J; bases not matched to a gene: 8. The CDR3 DNA follows: TGTGCCAGCAGGTCCGGGACAGGGGTGACTTCACCCCTCCACTTT. As protein: CASRSGTGVTSPLHF.

In this sample, this clonotype turned up many times. The chain uses TRBV5-1 and TRBJ1-2, with 10 nucleotides matching TRBD1. Germline loops: CDR1 SGHRS, CDR2 YFSETQ. The CDR3 consists of 13 residues. Trimming took 4 bases from V and 8 from J; bases not matched to a gene: 5. CDR3 DNA sequence: TGCGCCAGCAGCACCGGACAGGGGGAGGGCTACACCTTC. As protein: CASSTGQGEGYTF.

This clonotype was observed a handful of times. The chain joins TRBV9 to TRBJ1-3, with D hard to call. The V gene lost 0 bases and the J gene lost 2 bases, with 15 bases spanning the gap. Per germline, CDR1 SGDLS and CDR2 YYNGEE. The CDR3 has 17 residues. The DNA of the CDR3 is TGTGCCAGCAGCGTAGGCTCGGGAGACGGGACTGGAAACACCATATATTTT. It encodes CASSVGSGDGTGNTIYF. The whole variable domain, filled in from reference TRBV9 and TRBJ1-3, reads DSGVTQTPKHLITATGQRVTLRCSPRSGDLSVYWYQQSLDQGLQFLIQYYNGEERAKGNILERFSAQQFPDLHSELNLSSLELGDSALYFCASSVGSGDGTGNTIYFGEGSWLTVV.

This clonotype has a handful of counts. As DNA, the CDR3 is TGTGCCAGCAGTTATTCTCTAACAGGGGGCACTGAAGCTTTCTTT. Its protein product is CASSYSLTGGTEAFF. The chain uses TRBV9 and TRBJ1-1, with 8 nucleotides matching TRBD1. Trimming at V came to 5 bases and at J to 4 bases, leaving 10 bases not matched to a gene. The CDR3 loop spans 15 amino acids. CDR1 and CDR2 from the germline V gene are SGDLS and YYNGEE.

Ten or more counts support this clonotype. The chain recombines TRBV6-1 with TRBJ2-1; 9 nucleotides align to TRBD1. The junction had 12 bases not matched to a gene; V was cut back by 7 bases and J by 5 bases. The CDR3 is 16 amino acids. Germline CDR1 MNHNS, CDR2 SASEGT. The CDR3 spells CASTITGTGSNNEQFF. CDR3 in DNA: TGTGCCAGCACCATCACCGGGACAGGGTCCAACAATGAGCAGTTCTTC.

This clonotype was recorded at least ten times. In DNA form, the CDR3 reads TGCAGTGCTAGAACCGGGACTAGCGGATTCATAGAGTATTTT. Protein product: CSARTGTSGFIEYF. The V gene is TRBV20-1, the J gene TRBJ2-3, with TRBD2 identical over 11 bases. Germline loops: CDR1 DFQATT, CDR2 SNEGSKA (reference sequence). The CDR3 runs 14 residues. J gave up 13 bases and V 2 bases, and 11 bases lay outside the gene matches.

Many counts were recorded for this clonotype. V and J are TRBV3-1 and TRBJ1-2; 12 bases are a match to TRBD1. The V segment lost 0 bases and the J segment 8 bases; nucleotides outside the gene matches: 4. The germline V gene has CDR1 LGHDT and CDR2 YNNKEL (reference sequence). This CDR3 contains 15 residues. CDR3 bases: TGTGCCAGCAGCCAAGAGGGACAGGGGGCTTACGGCTACACCTTC. As protein: CASSQEGQGAYGYTF.

This clonotype has a count of ten or more. This rearrangement joins TRBV5-1 to TRBJ2-3, with 8 bases identical to TRBD1. V trimming: 3 bases; J trimming: 1 base; junction bases outside the gene matches: 1. The germline gives CDR1 SGHRS, CDR2 YFSETQ. The CDR3 is made up of 14 amino acids. CDR3 nucleotides: TGCGCCAGCAGCTGGGGACAGGGCACAGATACGCAGTATTTT. Protein product: CASSWGQGTDTQYF.

The V call is TRBV4-1, the J call TRBJ2-6; possibly TRBD2 for D (6 bases). The V end lost 1 base, the J end lost 1 base, and 8 bases lay between the germline ends. This CDR3 spans 16 amino acids. Germline CDR1 is MGHRA and CDR2 is YSYEKL. The CDR3, as DNA: TGCGCCAGCAGCCAAGTGGAGGGATCTGGGGCCAACGTCCTGACTTTC. Amino acid sequence: CASSQVEGSGANVLTF.

This clonotype was counted only a few times. This chain connects TRBV6-6 to TRBJ2-7, with 8 bases matching TRBD1. This CDR3 is built from 15 residues. Losses at the gene ends were 0 bases for V and 2 bases for J; bases not matched to a gene: 3. CDR1 is MNHNY, CDR2 SVGAGI, per germline (reference sequence). In DNA, the CDR3 is TGTGCCAGCAGTTACTCCCAGGGGGCTACCTACGAGCAGTACTTC. Translating gives CASSYSQGATYEQYF.

This clonotype was seen repeatedly, ten times or more. The chain is built from TRBV27 and TRBJ1-2; D is uncertain. CDR1 is MNHEY and CDR2 is SMNVEV in the germline V gene (reference sequence). The CDR3 extends over 16 amino acids. V was clipped by 4 bases and J by 4 bases, with 19 bases between them. CDR3 region: CASSWNGLDVGYGYTF. The CDR3 coding sequence is TGTGCCAGCAGTTGGAACGGGCTAGATGTAGGCTATGGCTACACCTTC.

This clonotype was counted many times. The chain recombines TRBV28 with TRBJ1-1; 8 positions agree with TRBD1. The CDR3 covers 17 residues. Germline V lookup: CDR1 MDHEN, CDR2 SYDVKM. Trimming removed 3 bases from V and 0 bases from J; junction bases left unmatched: 9. CDR3: CASSFGTGRIMNTEAFF. CDR3 coding DNA: TGTGCCAGCAGTTTCGGGACAGGAAGGATTATGAACACTGAAGCTTTCTTT.

The gene calls are TRBV5-4 and TRBJ2-7; no reliable D call. CDR3 length: 14 residues. The V end lost 4 bases, the J end lost 4 bases, and 15 bases lay between the germline ends. CDR1 is SGHNT, CDR2 YYREEE, per germline (reference sequence). In DNA, the CDR3 is TGTGCCAGCAGCCTCCGGGCCTTTCCGTACGAGCAGTACTTC. Its protein product is CASSLRAFPYEQYF.

This clonotype was seen ten or more times. The genes are TRBV29-1 and TRBJ1-2; possible D gene TRBD1, 6 bases. The CDR3 contains 12 residues. Germline V gene lookup returns CDR1 SQVTM and CDR2 ANQGSEA. V was shortened by 7 bases and J by 5 bases, with 14 bases between the two germline ends. The CDR3 sequence is CSARGQLYGYTF. The CDR3 nucleotides read TGCAGCGCCAGAGGACAGCTATATGGCTACACCTTC.

In the case of this clonotype: This may come from a read error, since a much larger clone is one base off. The chain combines TRBV7-9 with TRBJ1-2, with 10 bases identical to TRBD1. The germline CDR1 and CDR2 sequences are SEHNR and FQNEAQ (reference sequence). The CDR3 loop spans 17 amino acids. This CDR3 reads CTSSSPGQGPLRGGYTF. In DNA form, the CDR3 reads TGTACCAGCAGCTCCCCGGGACAGGGGCCCCTAAGGGGTGGCTACACCTTC. Together with reference TRBV7-9 and TRBJ1-2, the CDR3 gives the full variable domain: DTGVSQNPRHKITKRGQNVTFRCDPISEHNRLYWYRQTLGQGPEFLTYFQNEAQLEKSRLLSDRFSAERPKGSFSTLEIQRTEQGDSAMYLCTSSSPGQGPLRGGYTFGSGTRLTVV.